The present TCR beta chain was sequenced within a study of blood T cell repertoires in COVID-19 (TCRdb year 2020). Broadly, across the study: Samples from collaborators originated in the United States, Italy and Spain and spanned both the acute and convalescent phases of COVID-19. A de-identified subject ID, COVID-19 status, age in years and sex were almost always included in the sample metadata. The dataset comprised deeply sampled blood TCRbeta repertoires from subjects exposed to, actively infected with, or recovered from COVID-19. The prospective study material was composed of cDNA or gDNA derived from T cells, B-cell-depleted T cells, or PBMCs. Samples were obtained from the ongoing ImmuneRACE study (first 160 participants) and from 1,200 or so subjects provided by 6 global collaborators. HLA class I and class II types, where available, came from metadata supplied by the sample provider rather than from assay-based typing. The repertoires were made available in a free public database intended to serve as a resource for research on the immune response to SARS-CoV-2. On the study overall, not on this receptor specifically: The amount of clinical and demographic metadata varied by source and participant and was provided uncurated.

Trimming at the junction amounts to 2 bases on V and 1 base on J, and the germline ends lie 12 bases apart. Inclusive of the bounding cysteine and phenylalanine, the CDR3 is 16 residues long. Solely the CDR3 DNA is kept, with 48 bases framed from the first base. The germline V gene sets CDR1 to SGHTA and CDR2 to FQGNSA. Each collaborating institution followed its own protocols to collect whole blood in K2EDTA tubes. For TCRbeta analysis, collaborators shipped samples in one of three forms: frozen whole blood, isolated PBMCs, or DNA extracted from either of those sample types. On this clone: Its antigen remains undetermined. Within one base of it there is no much larger clone, and no base qualities were kept.

The immunoSEQ Assay, a bias-controlled multiplex PCR, was used to amplify TCRbeta CDR3 regions from genomic DNA. The authors' analysis ran thus. The number of nucleated cells in each sample was estimated from the amplification of reference gene primers within the assay. To quantify the absolute abundance of each unique TCRbeta CDR3 rearrangement, sequence reads were collapsed and filtered. For each sample, productive Simpson clonality was calculated as the square root of Simpson's diversity index over productive rearrangements. TCRdb carries this immuneACCESS record with in-frame sequences only. Its versions omit some clonotypes, under half of them owing to an unresolved V gene in the studies checked, with the rest unexplained. Clone size and V and J calls were adopted from that table, with D and trimming inferred from the DNA. The sample records about 250,000 clones, about 79% of which are singletons. The ten most abundant clones make up about 9% of the sample.

Recombination linked TRBV7-2 to TRBJ2-1, with a tentative D gene TRBD2 over 5 matching bases. The TCR comes from a man at least 80 years old with acute or convalescent COVID-19. Sequenced material: peripheral blood. For the CDR3, the sequence is CASSLPAGKSYNEQFF. The bases are TGTGCCAGCAGCTTACCCGCCGGGAAGTCCTACAATGAGCAGTTCTTC.